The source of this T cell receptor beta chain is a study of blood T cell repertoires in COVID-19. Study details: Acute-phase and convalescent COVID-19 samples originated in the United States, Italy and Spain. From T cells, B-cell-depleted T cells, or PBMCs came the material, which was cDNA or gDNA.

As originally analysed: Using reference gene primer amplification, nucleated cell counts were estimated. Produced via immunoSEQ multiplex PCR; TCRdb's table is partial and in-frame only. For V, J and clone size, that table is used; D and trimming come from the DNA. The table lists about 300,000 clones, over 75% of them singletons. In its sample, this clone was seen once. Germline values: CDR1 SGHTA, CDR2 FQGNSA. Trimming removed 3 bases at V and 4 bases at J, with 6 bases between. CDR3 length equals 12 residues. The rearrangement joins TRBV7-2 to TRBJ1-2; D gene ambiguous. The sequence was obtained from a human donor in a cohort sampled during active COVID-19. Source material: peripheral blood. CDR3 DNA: TGTGCCAGCAGCTTCCAGGTCTATGGCTACACCTTC. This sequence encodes CASSFQVYGYTF. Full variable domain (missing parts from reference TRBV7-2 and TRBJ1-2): GAGVSQSPSNKVTEKGKDVELRCDPISGHTALYWYRQSLGQGLEFLIYFQGNSAPDKSGLPSDRFSAERTGGSVSTLTIQRTQQEDSAVYLCASSFQVYGYTFGSGTRLTVV.